This is a list of T cell receptor beta chains from one sample in a study of OX40 agonist ivuxolimab in advanced cancers. The assay was immunoSEQ multiplex PCR, and TCRdb's table has in-frame clones only and misses some. Altogether tens of thousands of clones are present, about 80% being singletons, with the ten largest covering over 12%. The material sequenced was CD4+ or CD8+ T cells sorted from blood, taken in a trial of the OX40 agonist ivuxolimab. These receptors all stem from an adult with an advanced solid tumor such as melanoma, head and neck, liver or kidney cancer. Both conserved end residues are part of each CDR3. Fields, in order: V gene, J gene, clone size, D gene, CDR3 DNA, CDR3 protein. D genes are given only for firm matches. Clone size is shown for a subset of rows, as once, few, many or a class of expanded clone.

>TRBV7-9|TRBJ1-5|.|.
TGTGCCTCTCGACAGAGTAATAGCAATCAGCCCCAGCATTTT
CASRQSNSNQPQHF
>TRBV5-1|TRBJ2-2|.|.
TGCGCCAGCAGCTTGATTCCCGGCTACACCGGGGAGCTGTTTTTT
CASSLIPGYTGELFF
>TRBV11-2|TRBJ2-4|few|TRBD2
TGTGCCAGCAGCCTCCGGACTAGCGGGGGGTTAGCCAAAAACATTCAGTACTTC
CASSLRTSGGLAKNIQYF
>TRBV6-5|TRBJ2-5|.|TRBD1
TGTGCCAGCAGGATAGACAGGGCGCAAGAGACCCAGTACTTC
CASRIDRAQETQYF
>TRBV14|TRBJ1-6|.|.
TGTGCCAGCAGACCGTCGGGGGCAACTCCTCTCCCACCCCTCCACTTT
CASRPSGATPLPPLHF
>TRBV5-1|TRBJ2-5|.|TRBD1
TGCGCCAGCAGCTCCGACAGGGTGGGTCAAGAGACCCAGTACTTC
CASSSDRVGQETQYF
>TRBV27|TRBJ2-7|.|.
TGTGCCAGCAGTCCGGGACTCGCTTCCTACGAGCAGTACTTC
CASSPGLASYEQYF
>TRBV6-1|TRBJ1-5|few|TRBD1
TGTGCCAGCAGACAGGGGGCGCGGAATCAGCCCCAGCATTTT
CASRQGARNQPQHF
>TRBV5-1|TRBJ2-5|.|TRBD2
TGCGCCAGCAGCGGGGGACTAGCGGTCCAAGAGACCCAGTACTTC
CASSGGLAVQETQYF
>TRBV15|TRBJ2-7|.|.
TGTGCCACCAGCAGTTTAGGGACAAGCTCCTACGAGCAGTACTTC
CATSSLGTSSYEQYF
>TRBV5-6|TRBJ1-1|.|TRBD1
TGTGCCAGCAGCTGGGGACAGGGGTGGAACACTGAAGCTTTCTTT
CASSWGQGWNTEAFF
>TRBV9|TRBJ1-1|.|.
TGTGCCAGCGGAATCACAGGGTTGGGGAACACTGAAGCTTTCTTT
CASGITGLGNTEAFF
>TRBV27|TRBJ2-7|.|TRBD1
TGTGCCAGCAGGTTATCCCGGGACAGTCCCTACGAGCAGTACTTC
CASRLSRDSPYEQYF
>TRBV30|TRBJ2-3|.|.
TGTGCCTGGAGTGCGACTTCTGATACGCAGTATTTT
CAWSATSDTQYF
>TRBV15|TRBJ1-1|.|.
TGTGCCACCAGCAGACAGGAGGTTGTGGGCGCTTTCTTT
CATSRQEVVGAFF
>TRBV10-1|TRBJ1-3|few|.
TGCGCCAGCAGTGATCCGGCAGGGACAACTGGAAACACCATATATTTT
CASSDPAGTTGNTIYF
>TRBV19|TRBJ1-1|.|.
TGTGCCAGTAGTCCTCAATCGAACACTGAAGCTTTCTTT
CASSPQSNTEAFF
>TRBV5-6|TRBJ2-3|.|TRBD2
TGTGCCAGCAGCTTGGATGTTAGCGGGGGCCCCACAGATACGCAGTATTTT
CASSLDVSGGPTDTQYF
>TRBV6-5|TRBJ2-1|.|.
TGTGCCAGCAGCCGCGACTCCTACAATGAGCAGTTCTTC
CASSRDSYNEQFF
>TRBV11-1|TRBJ2-1|.|TRBD2
TGTGCCAGCAGCTTTCTAGCGGGGGGCGTTAGCTCCTACAATGAGCAGTTCTTC
CASSFLAGGVSSYNEQFF
>TRBV19|TRBJ2-3|.|TRBD2
TGTGCCACCGAGCGGGGGACTGGGGATACGCAGTATTTT
CATERGTGDTQYF
>TRBV27|TRBJ1-3|.|.
TGTGCCAGCAGTTTGGGAGGGTATGGAAACACCATATATTTT
CASSLGGYGNTIYF
>TRBV15|TRBJ1-1|.|.
TGTGCCACCAGCACTCTCGGGGGGAACACTGAAGCTTTCTTT
CATSTLGGNTEAFF
>TRBV19|TRBJ1-6|.|.
TGTGCCAGCCGCGACCCGGTGGGGAATTCACCCCTCCACTTT
CASRDPVGNSPLHF
>TRBV6-1|TRBJ1-1|.|.
TGTGCCAGCAGTGGGGTCGGGTCCAGAAAACGAGTTGAAGCTTTCTTT
CASSGVGSRKRVEAFF
>TRBV2|TRBJ2-7|.|.
TGTGCCAGCAGTGGACAGGGGAGGGTCTCCTACGAGCAGTACTTC
CASSGQGRVSYEQYF
>TRBV18|TRBJ1-1|.|.
TGTGCCAGCTCACCACCGTTCGTTGGAGAGAACACTGAAGCTTTCTTT
CASSPPFVGENTEAFF
>TRBV6-5|TRBJ1-2|.|.
TGTGCCACCTCGTATGGCGGGGACTATGGCTACACCTTC
CATSYGGDYGYTF
>TRBV30|TRBJ2-7|.|TRBD2
TGTGCCTGGAGTGCCGTAGCGGGGGCCTACGAGCAGTACTTC
CAWSAVAGAYEQYF
>TRBV7-9|TRBJ2-1|.|TRBD2
TGTGCCAGCAGCTTCTCTAGCGGGGGGGACAATGAGCAGTTCTTC
CASSFSSGGDNEQFF
>TRBV30|TRBJ2-7|.|.
TGTGCCTGGAGTACAGGGTTCTCCTACGAGCAGTACTTC
CAWSTGFSYEQYF
>TRBV4-1|TRBJ2-1|.|TRBD2
TGCGCCAGCAGCCAAGAGGTGGGACTAGCGGGGGGGTATCTAGATGAGCAGTTCTTC
CASSQEVGLAGGYLDEQFF
>TRBV19|TRBJ2-3|.|TRBD1
TGTGCCAGTAGACCTGGACAGGGGAAAACAGATACGCAGTATTTT
CASRPGQGKTDTQYF
>TRBV27|TRBJ2-1|.|TRBD2
TGTGCCAGCAGTTTTGGGGAGGGGAGGACGGCTAATGAGCAGTTCTTC
CASSFGEGRTANEQFF
>TRBV7-9|TRBJ1-1|.|.
TGTGCCAGCAGCTTAGCCAAAGTTCTTGTGAACACTGAAGCTTTCTTT
CASSLAKVLVNTEAFF